The next 18 T cell receptor beta chains were all read from a single sample in a study of T cells in Graves' hyperthyroidism and ophthalmopathy. It was RNA transcripts that yielded the amplified TCR beta CDR3 regions. With the HTBI primer set, the TCR CDR3 went through a first round of RT-PCR. TCRdb recomputed calls from the multiplex PCR reads with MiXCR, one row per CDR3 protein. The sample consists of 550,000 to 700,000 distinct CDR3 sequences, around 45% of them appearing once. The sample taken for sequencing was peripheral blood or thyroid tissue (not recorded which). Source of these receptors: an adult woman with Graves' disease, either hyperthyroidism or ophthalmopathy (not recorded which).

This clonotype showed up many times. The chain carries TRBV3-1 and TRBJ1-1, with D hard to call. The CDR3 sequence is 14 residues long. Trimming stripped 3 bases from V and 2 bases from J, with 10 bases between. The V gene's germline CDR1 is LGHDT and CDR2 YNNKEL (reference sequence). CDR3 in DNA: TGTGCCAGCAGCCACCTCGGGCCAAACACTGAAGCTTTCTTT. Translating gives CASSHLGPNTEAFF.

V gene TRBV5-1 combines with J gene TRBJ1-6, with 11 bases lining up with TRBD1. CDR1 is SGHRS, CDR2 YFSETQ, per germline. Trimming removed 1 base from V and 7 bases from J; junction bases left unmatched: 13. There are 19 residues in the CDR3. The CDR3 DNA reads TGCGCCAGCAGCTTGTTTGGGACAGGGGGAGTCACCATCAATTCACCCCTCCACTTT. It encodes CASSLFGTGGVTINSPLHF.

This clonotype was seen a handful of times. This sequence joins TRBV2 and TRBJ1-1, with D possibly matching TRBD1 (6 bases). V was trimmed by 2 bases and J by 10 bases, leaving 11 bases between them. The CDR3 has 12 amino acids. CDR1 and CDR2 from the germline V gene are SNHLY and FYNNEI. CDR3 sequence (DNA): TGTGCCAGCAGTGAACGGGGGCCAGCAGCTTTCTTT. Its protein product is CASSERGPAAFF.

This clonotype came up many times. The CDR3 DNA is TGTGCCAGCAGTGAATACCCTTGGACAGAGTCCAACACCGGGGAGCTGTTTTTT. Translated: CASSEYPWTESNTGELFF. J is TRBJ2-2 and V is TRBV2; possibly TRBD1 for D (6 bases). The germline CDR1 and CDR2 sequences are SNHLY and FYNNEI. This CDR3 contains 18 residues. Trimming pared 2 bases from V and 2 bases from J, leaving 18 bases between.

This clonotype showed up just a few times. The chain employs TRBV20-1 and TRBJ2-1; 7 bases are shared with TRBD1. The CDR3 covers 11 residues. J lost 9 bases, V lost 5 bases, and 4 bases had no gene match. Per the germline V gene, CDR1 is DFQATT and CDR2 is SNEGSKA (reference sequence). CDR3 protein: CSAPDRREQFF. The CDR3 nucleotides are TGCAGTGCTCCGGACAGGCGTGAGCAGTTCTTC.

This clonotype was seen a few times. This chain connects TRBV6-6 to TRBJ2-3; 11 bases are shared with TRBD2. Per germline, CDR1 MNHNY and CDR2 SVGAGI (reference sequence). This CDR3 has 16 residues. V lost 5 bases, J lost 8 bases, and 12 bases stayed unmatched. The CDR3 DNA reads TGTGCCAGCAGTCCTCTAGCGGGAGGTGCAAGAGGTACGCAGTATTTT. Translation gives CASSPLAGGARGTQYF.

The chain has TRBV7-9 and TRBJ1-2, with TRBD1 matching 8 bases. CDR3 length equals 12 residues. Germline V gene data show CDR1 as SEHNR and CDR2 as FQNEAQ (reference sequence). The J segment lost 7 bases and the V segment lost 6 bases, leaving 4 bases of the junction unmatched. The CDR3 spells CASSSDRGGYTF. The DNA of the CDR3 is TGTGCCAGCAGTTCTGACAGGGGTGGCTACACCTTC.

This clonotype was detected ten times or more. The V call is TRBV6-1, the J call TRBJ2-2; D is unclear. V was trimmed by 6 bases and J by 6 bases, leaving 17 bases between them. In germline, CDR1 is MNHNS, CDR2 SASEGT. This CDR3 region has 15 residues. CDR3 nucleotides: TGTGCCAGCAGAAAGAACGTCAACGACCCCGGGGAGCTGTTTTTT. Translated, it gives CASRKNVNDPGELFF.

This clonotype was detected ten times or more. The chain employs TRBV5-1 and TRBJ2-2; D could derive from TRBD1 or TRBD2 (6 bases each). The V end lost 0 bases, the J end lost 1 base, and 13 bases lay between the germline ends. The length of the CDR3 is 17 residues. Germline CDR1 SGHRS, CDR2 YFSETQ. The CDR3 spells CASSLAGGGVNTGELFF. The CDR3, as DNA: TGCGCCAGCAGCTTGGCCGGGGGCGGGGTGAACACCGGGGAGCTGTTTTTT.

The chain links TRBV2 to TRBJ2-2; 7 bases map to TRBD1. The V and J ends lost 7 bases and 7 bases, in that order; junction bases with no gene match: 6. CDR3 length: 13 residues. Germline assignment: CDR1 SNHLY and CDR2 FYNNEI. CDR3 loop: CASKTGPGGELFF. The CDR3 DNA is TGTGCCAGCAAGACAGGGCCGGGCGGGGAGCTGTTTTTT.

J is TRBJ1-4 and V is TRBV20-1; weak D call: TRBD1 (5 bases). Trimming took 6 bases from V and 4 from J, leaving 18 bases between them. This CDR3 is built from 15 residues. Germline CDR1 is DFQATT and CDR2 is SNEGSKA (reference sequence). In DNA, the CDR3 is TGCAGTGCGAAGGAAACCGCAGGGAATAATGAAAAACTGTTTTTT. Its translation is CSAKETAGNNEKLFF.

The chain uses TRBV6-1 and TRBJ2-6, with unresolved D. This CDR3 spans 16 amino acids. Germline CDR1 MNHNS, CDR2 SASEGT. Deletions cut 4 bases from V and 0 bases from J, with 10 bases between. CDR3 loop: CASSVHLRSGANVLTF. In DNA form, the CDR3 reads TGTGCCAGCAGTGTTCACCTTCGCTCTGGGGCCAACGTCCTGACTTTC.

This clonotype was counted ten times or more. This chain connects TRBV6-6 to TRBJ1-4, with D unresolved. The CDR3 has 14 residues. Trimming took off 6 bases at V and 8 bases at J, with 16 bases between the two ends. CDR1 and CDR2 (germline): MNHNY, SVGAGI (reference sequence). CDR3 region: CASSSTETGEKLFF. The CDR3 DNA sequence: TGTGCCAGCAGCTCCACCGAGACGGGAGAAAAACTGTTTTTT.

This chain connects TRBV11-3 to TRBJ1-2, with D maybe TRBD1 (6 bases). Germline lookup yields CDR1 SGHNT and CDR2 YENEEA. The CDR3 consists of 14 residues. The V end was cut by 5 bases, the J end by 6 bases, with 16 bases between. The DNA of the CDR3 is TGTGCCAGCAGCCGGCCAGGGGAAGAGAATGGCTACACCTTC. Protein sequence: CASSRPGEENGYTF. Full variable domain (remainder filled in from reference TRBV11-3 and TRBJ1-2): EAGVVQSPRYKIIEKKQPVAFWCNPISGHNTLYWYLQNLGQGPELLIRYENEEAVDDSQLPKDRFSAERLKGVDSTLKIQPAELGDSAVYLCASSRPGEENGYTFGSGTRLTVV.

This clonotype has ten or more counts. The rearrangement links TRBV7-9 to TRBJ1-2; TRBD1 matches at 11 bases. This CDR3 region has 15 residues. Germline lookup yields CDR1 SEHNR and CDR2 FQNEAQ (reference sequence). Trimming cost V 4 bases and J 6 bases; bases outside gene matches: 7. The CDR3 here is CASSSSGQGVDGYTF. CDR3 DNA: TGTGCCAGCAGCTCCTCGGGACAGGGGGTCGATGGCTACACCTTC.

Regarding this clonotype: This is likely a read error, given that the CDR3 carries no conserved phenylalanine or tryptophan at its end. Because the CDR3's place on the DNA is in doubt, the DNA is left out and the CDR3 is given as listed by TCRdb. The chain recombines TRBV7-3 with TRBJ1-1; the table's D call, TRBD1, was not checked against the DNA. CDR1 SGHTA and CDR2 FQGTGA come from the germline V gene. The CDR3 spans 8 residues, counting both ends. The CDR3 is CASSFDSG.

V usage is TRBV29-1 and J usage is TRBJ1-1; maybe TRBD1 (6 bases). The CDR3 has 14 amino acids. Trimming removed 1 base at V and 4 bases at J, with 13 bases between. Germline values: CDR1 SQVTM, CDR2 ANQGSEA. CDR3 sequence reads: CSVEGFRGVTEAFF. CDR3 nucleotides: TGCAGCGTTGAAGGTTTTAGGGGGGTCACTGAAGCTTTCTTT.

This chain uses TRBV20-1 with TRBJ1-5; D not certain. Germline CDR1 is DFQATT and CDR2 is SNEGSKA (reference sequence). Trimming removed 4 bases from V and 0 bases from J, with 19 bases in between. There are 17 residues in the CDR3. CDR3 in DNA: TGCAGTGCTACCGGTAGCGCAGAGTTACATAGCAATCAGCCCCAGCATTTT. Amino acids: CSATGSAELHSNQPQHF.